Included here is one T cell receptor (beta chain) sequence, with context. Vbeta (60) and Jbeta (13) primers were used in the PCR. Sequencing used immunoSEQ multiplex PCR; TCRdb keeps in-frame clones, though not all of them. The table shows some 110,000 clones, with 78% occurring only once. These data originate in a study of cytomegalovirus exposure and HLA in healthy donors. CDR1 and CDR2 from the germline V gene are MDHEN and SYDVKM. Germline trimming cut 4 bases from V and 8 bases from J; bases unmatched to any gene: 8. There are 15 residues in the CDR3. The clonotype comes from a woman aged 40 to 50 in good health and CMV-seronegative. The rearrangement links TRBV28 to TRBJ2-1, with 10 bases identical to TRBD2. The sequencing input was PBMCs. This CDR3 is CASSSNSGRFYEQFF. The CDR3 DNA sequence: TGTGCCAGCAGTTCCAATAGCGGGAGGTTCTATGAGCAGTTCTTC.